Below are 24 T cell receptor beta chains sequenced from a single sample in a study of blood T cell repertoires in COVID-19. Profiled with immunoSEQ multiplex PCR; TCRdb holds only in-frame clones, not every one. The sample carries approximately 150,000 clones, about four fifths recorded once. Specimen: peripheral blood. Every receptor here comes from an older woman with COVID-19, enrolled during active disease.

This clone was observed a single time. The V gene is TRBV9, the J gene TRBJ2-2; D ambiguous. The germline gives CDR1 SGDLS, CDR2 YYNGEE. The CDR3 extends over 13 amino acids. Trimming removed 0 bases from V and 5 bases from J, with 5 bases in between. The CDR3 DNA reads TGTGCCAGCAGCGTAGACAATACCGGGGAGCTGTTTTTT. Translated: CASSVDNTGELFF.

The CDR3 DNA reads TGTGCCAGTAGTACTCAGTATGGCTACACCTTC. This codes for CASSTQYGYTF. The rearrangement links TRBV19 to TRBJ1-2; D call uncertain. V dropped 4 bases and J dropped 5 bases, with 5 bases sitting between them. This CDR3 is built from 11 residues. Per the germline V gene, CDR1 is LNHDA and CDR2 is SQIVND (reference sequence).

The rearrangement uses TRBV11-3 and TRBJ2-5, with 9 bases matching TRBD2. Trimming cost V 2 bases and J 2 bases; bases outside gene matches: 3. This CDR3 comprises 15 residues. The germline gives CDR1 SGHNT, CDR2 YENEEA. Here the CDR3 DNA reads TGTGCCAGCAGCTTAAGCGGGGGGCGACAAGAGACCCAGTACTTC. Its protein product is CASSLSGGRQETQYF.

The J gene is TRBJ2-1, the V gene TRBV7-8; the D gene is possibly TRBD2 (6 bases). The V and J ends lost 3 bases and 5 bases respectively, with 14 bases between them. This CDR3 contains 15 residues. In germline, CDR1 is SGHVS, CDR2 FQNEAQ. The CDR3 reads CASSLGSGQDNEQFF. The CDR3 DNA sequence: TGTGCCAGCAGCTTGGGCAGCGGGCAAGACAATGAGCAGTTCTTC.

This clone was recorded once. The rearrangement uses TRBV7-6 and TRBJ2-5; no definite D call. This CDR3 is built from 15 residues. The germline V and J ends were trimmed by 2 bases and 1 base, with 11 bases remaining between them. Germline V CDR1 and CDR2: SGHVS, FNYEAQ. The DNA of the CDR3 is TGTGCCAGCAGCTTAATGGGCAGCCTCCAAGAGACCCAGTACTTC. This sequence encodes CASSLMGSLQETQYF.

The rearrangement links TRBV6-2 or TRBV6-3 to TRBJ1-2, with a tentative D call TRBD1 (5 bases). Germline CDR1 reads MNHEY; CDR2 reads SVGEGT. V shed 2 bases and J shed 3 bases, with 13 bases lying between them. The CDR3 is 15 residues long. CDR3 amino acids: CASSYPNTGDYGYTF. The CDR3 DNA reads TGTGCCAGCAGTTACCCCAACACAGGCGACTATGGCTACACCTTC.

The genes are TRBV5-1 and TRBJ2-1; 7 nucleotides align to TRBD1. Unmatched junction bases numbered 3, after V lost 4 bases and J lost 5 bases. The CDR3 covers 13 residues. CDR1 is SGHRS, CDR2 YFSETQ, per germline. In DNA form, the CDR3 reads TGCGCCAGCAGCCCCGGGACAGACAATGAGCAGTTCTTC. This codes for CASSPGTDNEQFF.

The chain is built from TRBV3-1 (or the pseudogene TRBV3-2) and TRBJ2-1, with D possibly being TRBD2 (6 bases). Trimming stripped 4 bases from V and 2 bases from J, with 15 bases between. The CDR3 is 16 residues long. The germline V gene has CDR1 LGHDT and CDR2 YNNKEL (reference sequence). The CDR3 region is CASSPLASGAYNEQFF. The CDR3 DNA reads as TGTGCCAGCAGCCCACTAGCCTCGGGGGCCTACAATGAGCAGTTCTTC.

The chain links TRBV6-4 to TRBJ1-2, with TRBD1 identical over 7 bases. V gave up 4 bases and J gave up 0 bases; unmatched junction bases: 5. Per germline, CDR1 MRHNA and CDR2 SNTAGT. The CDR3 is 15 residues long. CDR3 in DNA: TGTGCCAGCAGTGTCAACAGGGGAGCTAACTATGGCTACACCTTC. Its translation: CASSVNRGANYGYTF.

This chain links TRBV7-2 with TRBJ1-5, with no clear D. Looked up from germline, CDR1 is SGHTA and CDR2 is FQGNSA. Trimming cost V 1 base and J 1 base, with 8 bases left between them. The CDR3 loop spans 15 amino acids. CDR3 protein: CASSLEQLSNQPQHF. The DNA for the CDR3 is TGTGCCAGCAGCTTAGAACAGTTAAGCAATCAGCCCCAGCATTTT.

The V gene is TRBV4-3, the J gene TRBJ2-5, with 11 bases aligning to TRBD2. The CDR3 has 15 amino acids. Per the germline V gene, CDR1 is LGHNA and CDR2 is YSLEER. V shed 1 base and J 4 bases; nucleotides not matched to a gene: 2. The CDR3 region has the DNA TGCGCCAGCAGCCAAGCCGGACTAGCGGGAGAGACCCAGTACTTC. This gives the protein CASSQAGLAGETQYF.

The V gene is TRBV21-1, the J gene TRBJ2-1; TRBD2, the table's D call, lacks a check against the DNA. TRBV21-1 has pseudogene status. The CDR3 has 14 amino acids. CDR3: CASSKGLAYNEQFF. CDR3 in DNA: TGTGCCAGCAGCAAGGGACTGGCTTACAATGAGCAGTTCTTC.

This clone has just a few counts. The chain uses TRBV28 and TRBJ1-1; unclear D gene. Germline V gene sequence: CDR1 MDHEN, CDR2 SYDVKM. This CDR3 comprises 16 residues. The V gene lost 1 base and the J gene lost 3 bases, with 15 bases spanning the gap. The CDR3 DNA follows: TGTGCCAGCAGTTTATCTCGACATCATTGGGACACTGAAGCTTTCTTT. It is translated as CASSLSRHHWDTEAFF.

The chain joins TRBV15 to TRBJ1-4, with 7 bases that match TRBD1. The CDR3 is 14 residues long. The J segment lost 5 bases and the V segment lost 5 bases, leaving 5 bases of the junction unmatched. CDR1 LNHNV and CDR2 YYDKDF come from the germline V gene (reference sequence). CDR3: CATSSGGSNEKLFF. CDR3 bases: TGTGCCACCAGCTCAGGGGGGTCGAATGAAAAACTGTTTTTT.

The V and J genes are TRBV6-5 and TRBJ1-1; 9 bases map to TRBD1. The germline CDR1 and CDR2 sequences are MNHEY and SVGAGI. V lost 7 bases to trimming and J lost 3 bases; unmatched junction nucleotides: 3. The CDR3 has 13 residues. The CDR3 coding sequence is TGTGCCAGCAACCGGGACAGGGACACTGAAGCTTTCTTT. Protein: CASNRDRDTEAFF.

This sequence joins TRBV7-6 and TRBJ2-7; 9 nucleotides agree with TRBD1. V gave up 5 bases and J gave up 5 bases; unmatched junction bases: 10. Germline-derived CDR1 and CDR2 are SGHVS and FNYEAQ. CDR3 length: 15 residues. DNA for the CDR3: TGTGCCAGCAGCCCGAACCCTAACAGGGGGCACGAGCAGTACTTC. Amino acid sequence: CASSPNPNRGHEQYF.

This clone occurred a few times. This CDR3 is CASSAGGGSSQPQHF. The CDR3 DNA reads TGTGCCAGCAGTGCCGGAGGGGGCAGTAGTCAGCCCCAGCATTTT. The chain links TRBV25-1 to TRBJ1-5; 7 bases agree with TRBD1. The germline gives CDR1 MGHDK, CDR2 SYGVNS. The CDR3 totals 15 residues. Germline trimming cut 4 bases from V and 6 bases from J; bases unmatched to any gene: 9. The full variable domain, with the rest looked up from reference TRBV25-1 and TRBJ1-5, is EADIYQTPRYLVIGTGKKITLECSQTMGHDKMYWYQQDPGMELHLIHYSYGVNSTEKGDLSSESTVSRIRTEHFPLTLESARPSHTSQYLCASSAGGGSSQPQHFGDGTRLSIL.

This clone was picked up one time. The chain couples TRBV5-4 to TRBJ2-7; D perhaps matches TRBD1 (5 bases). Germline CDR1 and CDR2: SGHNT and YYREEE (reference sequence). V was pared by 0 bases and J by 3 bases, with 13 bases between. The CDR3 has 15 amino acids. The CDR3 sequence: CASSLGPVGLYEQYV. CDR3 DNA sequence: TGTGCCAGCAGCTTGGGCCCTGTGGGGCTCTACGAGCAGTACGTC.

In the case of this clone: A much larger clone is a single base away; this may be a read error. This chain joins TRBV13 and TRBJ1-2; D is uncertain. The CDR3 covers 14 residues. Trimming cost V 5 bases and J 0 bases, with 10 bases left between them. Germline V lookup: CDR1 PRHDT, CDR2 FYEKMQ (reference sequence). The CDR3: CASSPWGANYGYTF. The DNA of the CDR3 is TGTGCCAGCAGCCCCTGGGGAGCTAACTATGGCTACACCTTC.

The rearrangement joins TRBV6-1 to TRBJ1-6; unclear D gene. Trimming stripped 2 bases from V and 10 bases from J, with 9 bases between. Germline assignment: CDR1 MNHNS and CDR2 SASEGT. The CDR3 has 13 amino acids. The CDR3 sequence is CASSESRESPLHF. The CDR3, as DNA: TGTGCCAGCAGTGAATCGAGGGAGTCACCCCTCCACTTT.

This clone was picked up one time. The chain couples TRBV27 to TRBJ2-2; D gene uncertain. V gave up 8 bases and J gave up 5 bases, with 18 bases separating them. This CDR3 contains 15 residues. CDR1 and CDR2 (germline): MNHEY, SMNVEV (reference sequence). The CDR3 coding sequence is TGTGCCAGCCGTACGAGCCCCCTGGTTACCGGGGAGCTGTTTTTT. Amino acid sequence: CASRTSPLVTGELFF.

The sample holds many counts of this clone. The CDR3 bases are TGTGCCAGCAGTTTGGGGCTAGGCCCCCACTACAATGAGCAGTTCTTC. Amino acid sequence: CASSLGLGPHYNEQFF. The chain recombines TRBV28 with TRBJ2-1; maybe TRBD1 (5 bases). Trimming left V 3 bases short and J 3 bases short, with 15 bases between. The germline CDR1 and CDR2 sequences are MDHEN and SYDVKM. This CDR3 spans 16 amino acids.

The chain uses TRBV11-2 and TRBJ2-3; 7 bases agree with TRBD1. Germline-derived CDR1 and CDR2 are SGHAT and FQNNGV. The CDR3 runs 16 residues. V lost 4 bases and J lost 2; bases outside the gene matches: 9. This CDR3 is CASSWTGTDHTDTQYF. CDR3 nucleotide sequence: TGTGCCAGCAGCTGGACCGGGACAGACCACACAGATACGCAGTATTTT.

The V and J genes are TRBV4-1 and TRBJ1-5; D might be TRBD1 (6 bases). CDR1 and CDR2 from the germline V gene are MGHRA and YSYEKL. The CDR3 runs 15 residues. Trimming cost V 0 bases and J 4 bases, with 10 bases left between them. CDR3 nucleotide sequence: TGCGCCAGCAGCCAAGATGACAGGCCAAATCAGCCCCAGCATTTT. It codes for CASSQDDRPNQPQHF.